The present T cell receptor (beta chain) was sequenced within a study of shared clonotypes between healthy human individuals (dated by TCRdb to the early 2020s). Regarding the research as a whole: The cohort included three men and a couple of women between 18 and 49 years of age. Per donor, three plates each were used for CD4 naive and CD4 memory, two for CD8 naive, and one for CD8 memory. To estimate repertoire size and how much clonotypes are shared between individuals, the study performed deep sequencing of blood TCR repertoires from roughly five healthy adults. To increase sequencing depth and limit assay-specific biases, TCR repertoire library preparation and sequencing were carried out by different laboratories using diverse techniques. Leukapheresis yielded between about 0.94 and 9 billion PBMCs per donor.

With respect to this clone: Its target antigen remains unknown. One base away there is no much larger clone; base qualities are not given.

Healthy HIV-negative adults with no recently reported acute infections or vaccinations were included as donors. Only Caucasian adults living in Nashville, Tennessee, USA were represented among the donors. CD4+ T cells were enriched by magnetic negative selection; naive cells were then positively selected on CD45RA, and the negative fraction formed the memory subset. After blood collection by leukapheresis, PBMCs were isolated using Ficoll-Histopaque density gradient centrifugation and then cryopreserved in the vapor phase of liquid nitrogen. Purity and quantity of every magnetically sorted T cell population were checked by analytical flow cytometry. Each sorted fraction had its genomic DNA isolated and then quantified by UV absorbance on a Nanodrop 2000c. Using the deep immunoSEQ assay, multiplex PCR amplified TCR CDR3 regions from genomic DNA. Extracted genomic DNA from each cell subset was distributed evenly across all wells of several immunoSEQ 96-well plates, and each plate was treated as a replicate. For sorted subsets, each replicate PCR was loaded with around 200 ng genomic DNA, equivalent to 30,000 or so T cell genomes. Purified libraries were quantified with a Qubit 3.0 fluorometer, sized on a Bioanalyzer 2100, and re-quantified with the KAPA Library Quantification kit. Every immunoSEQ 96-well plate was sequenced on a dedicated single-read 150-cycle Illumina NextSeq 550 flow cell. In the original analysis: Because the immunoSEQ output held only junctional sequences and lacked quality scores, the filtering could not match the filtering applied to full-length reads. Sequences were annotated with PyIR, a Python wrapper for IgBLAST v1.9, using IMGT germline references to assign V/J genes and CDR3. Reads were removed for weak V/J assignments (E-value above 1e-6), missing CDR3, stop codons, out-of-frame junctions, or ambiguous translated residues. V3J clonotypes were defined as sequences sharing the same inferred V gene, J gene, and CDR3 amino acid sequence. Percentage overlap between repertoires was computed as shared unique clonotypes divided by the size of the smaller repertoire. RTK rarefaction, the Chao1 estimator, and Recon v2.1 estimates of unobserved clonotypes were used to assess repertoire richness. Generation probabilities for all TCRbeta clonotypes obtained by the gDNA method from a handful of donors were computed using OLGA. Drawn from immuneACCESS, this table holds only the in-frame rearrangements with V and J called that TCRdb kept. Clones are partly lost; checked studies trace under half to an unresolved V gene and leave the rest unexplained. Clone size and the V and J calls come from that table; the DNA yielded D and trimming. The table for this sample lists about 1 million clones; around 76% of them were counted only once. The leading ten clones occupy approximately 1.5% of the sample.

Beyond this particular receptor, the publication reports: Higher generation probabilities were observed for clonotypes shared by all four sorted-subset donors than for non-shared clonotypes. Pairwise subsampling led to the expectation that sequencing depth would affect the degree of clonotype sharing among donors. Roughly 5.2% of naive CD4, 3.5% of naive CD8, about 2.4% of memory CD4, and roughly 0.4% of memory CD8 clonotypes were shared across several donors. The small number of donors limited the genetic and exposure-history diversity represented. Even with the large sequencing depth, rarefaction of the sorted-subset datasets indicated that sequencing was incomplete. Larger estimated clonotype richness was generally found for naive subsets than for memory subsets. Sampling was restricted to blood, and TCR repertoires in tissue are likely to differ from TCR repertoires in blood.

Between the V and J ends, shortened by 3 bases and 3 bases respectively, the junction contains 13 bases. The germline V gene provides CDR1 SGDLS and CDR2 YYNGEE. From cysteine to phenylalanine, the CDR3 is 15 amino acids long. The DNA shown is the 45-base CDR3, in frame from base 1. The sequencing sample was made of memory CD4+ T cells sorted from blood. What this sample's cell subset or site label stands for: CD45RA-negative fraction. In this chain, TRBV9 is recombined with TRBJ1-5; too little of a D gene remains to name it. This sequence was found in a man younger than 35 in good health. The CDR3 here reads CASSAEGSFNQPQHF. The sequenced DNA is TGTGCCAGCAGCGCGGAGGGCAGCTTCAATCAGCCCCAGCATTTT.